This TCR beta chain originates from a study of blood T cell repertoires in COVID-19. Study in general: Material from acute and convalescent COVID-19 was sourced from the United States, Italy and Spain.

The table came from immunoSEQ multiplex PCR; TCRdb's copy has only in-frame clones and leaves some out. The table records around 19,000 clones, 70% to 90% of them present only once. This CDR3 has 15 amino acids. The germline gives CDR1 SGDLS, CDR2 YYNGEE. Trimming left V 0 bases short and J 1 base short, with 10 bases between. The rearrangement links TRBV9 to TRBJ1-1; D unresolved. The sequenced sample consisted of peripheral blood. The sequence came from a human donor in a cohort sampled during active COVID-19. The donor label of this sample is uncertain. CDR3 DNA sequence: TGTGCCAGCAGCGTAGTGGCGGGTTGGAACACTGAAGCTTTCTTT. Translation: CASSVVAGWNTEAFF.